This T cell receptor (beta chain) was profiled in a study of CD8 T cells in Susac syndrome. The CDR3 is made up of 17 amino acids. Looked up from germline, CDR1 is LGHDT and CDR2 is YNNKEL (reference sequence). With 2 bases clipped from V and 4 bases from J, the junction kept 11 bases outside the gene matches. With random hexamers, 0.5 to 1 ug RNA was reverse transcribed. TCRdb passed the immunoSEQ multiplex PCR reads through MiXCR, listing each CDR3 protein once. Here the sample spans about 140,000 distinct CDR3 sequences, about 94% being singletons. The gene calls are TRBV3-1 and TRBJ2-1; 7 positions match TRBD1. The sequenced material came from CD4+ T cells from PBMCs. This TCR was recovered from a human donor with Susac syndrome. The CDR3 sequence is CASSQSLRDRRYNEQFF. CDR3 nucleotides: TGTGCCAGCAGCCAAAGTCTCCGGGACAGAAGGTACAATGAGCAGTTCTTC.